These 30 T cell receptor beta chains were all obtained from the same sample, sequenced in a study of CD8 T cells in Susac syndrome. RNA was extracted with the RNeasy kit, and a quantity of about 0.45 to 1 ug was reverse transcribed using random hexamers. TCRdb re-derived calls from the immunoSEQ multiplex PCR reads in MiXCR, one entry per CDR3 protein. The sample has about 200,000 distinct CDR3 sequences; 80% to 95% are singletons. The source material was CD8+ T cells from PBMCs. These receptor sequences come from a human donor with multiple sclerosis.

V gene TRBV11-2 combines with J gene TRBJ2-7, with D perhaps matching TRBD1 (5 bases). Trimming removed 8 bases at V and 3 bases at J, with 14 bases between. The germline V gene has CDR1 SGHAT and CDR2 FQNNGV. This CDR3 spans 13 amino acids. In DNA form, the CDR3 reads TGTGCCAGCGCGGCAGGGCCATTCTACGAGCAGTACTTC. Protein sequence: CASAAGPFYEQYF.

V gene TRBV6-1 combines with J gene TRBJ1-4; D might be TRBD1 (5 bases). CDR1 and CDR2 (germline): MNHNS, SASEGT. The germline V and J ends were trimmed by 7 bases and 8 bases, with 11 bases remaining between them. The CDR3 length is 12 residues. DNA of the CDR3: TGTGCCAGCACCGGGGGGGAGGAAAAACTGTTTTTT. The encoded protein is CASTGGEEKLFF.

CDR3 sequence (DNA): TGTGCCAGCAGCAACCGACAAACAGATACGCAGTATTTT. Translated, it gives CASSNRQTDTQYF. The chain carries TRBV28 and TRBJ2-3; D uncertain. Germline V CDR1 and CDR2: MDHEN, SYDVKM. The CDR3 length is 13 residues. The V end lost 6 bases, the J end lost 3 bases, and 10 bases lay between the germline ends.

The V and J genes are TRBV9 and TRBJ1-1, with D tentatively TRBD1 (5 bases). The CDR3 has 13 residues. Germline V gives CDR1 SGDLS, CDR2 YYNGEE. Trimming removed 8 bases from V and 4 bases from J, with 15 bases in between. CDR3 bases: TGTGCCAGTGGCCTCGGGACCCGCACTGAAGCTTTCTTT. It translates to CASGLGTRTEAFF.

V gene TRBV2 combines with J gene TRBJ2-2; D unresolved. Germline CDR1 reads SNHLY; CDR2 reads FYNNEI. This CDR3 is built from 14 residues. With 0 bases removed from V and 3 bases from J, the gap between germline ends came to 5 bases. CDR3 coding DNA: TGTGCCAGCAGTGAAGCGGAGTACACCGGGGAGCTGTTTTTT. It encodes CASSEAEYTGELFF.

This chain uses TRBV12-5 with TRBJ1-2; no reliable D call. This CDR3 contains 15 residues. Germline V CDR1 and CDR2: LGHNT, FRNRAP. Trimming pared 3 bases from V and 0 bases from J, leaving 11 bases between. CDR3 residues: CASGFGEDANYGYTF. The CDR3 nucleotides are TGTGCTAGTGGTTTTGGGGAGGATGCTAACTATGGCTACACCTTC.

The CDR3 DNA follows: TGTGCCAGTAATATCAGGGGTGAGCCTGAAGCTTTCTTT. It specifies CASNIRGEPEAFF. The chain couples TRBV19 to TRBJ1-1; D may be TRBD1 (6 bases). V was shortened by 7 bases and J by 6 bases, with 15 bases between the two germline ends. CDR1 and CDR2 (germline): LNHDA, SQIVND (reference sequence). There are 13 residues in the CDR3.

The CDR3 region is CASSRWGDEQFF. DNA of the CDR3: TGTGCCAGCAGCAGATGGGGCGATGAGCAGTTCTTC. This rearrangement joins TRBV7-9 to TRBJ2-1, with a possible D match to TRBD1 (5 bases). The CDR3 has 12 residues. Deletions cut 5 bases from V and 8 bases from J, with 10 bases between. Germline assignment: CDR1 SEHNR and CDR2 FQNEAQ (reference sequence).

J is TRBJ2-1 and V is TRBV2, with 11 nucleotides matching TRBD2. V lost 6 bases and J lost 2; bases outside the gene matches: 6. Germline CDR1 is SNHLY and CDR2 is FYNNEI. The CDR3 has 16 residues. The DNA for the CDR3 is TGTGCCAGCAGCCCATTAGCGGGGGGGCCCTACAATGAGCAGTTCTTC. This codes for CASSPLAGGPYNEQFF.

The rearrangement uses TRBV2 and TRBJ2-1; maybe TRBD2 (5 bases). The V end lost 0 bases, the J end lost 2 bases, and 17 bases lay between the germline ends. This CDR3 spans 18 amino acids. Looked up from germline, CDR1 is SNHLY and CDR2 is FYNNEI. The CDR3 here is CASSEAGPREITYNEQFF. CDR3 nucleotide sequence: TGTGCCAGCAGTGAAGCAGGGCCGAGGGAGATTACCTACAATGAGCAGTTCTTC.

The V and J genes are TRBV27 and TRBJ2-1; no firm D call. Germline CDR1 MNHEY, CDR2 SMNVEV (reference sequence). CDR3 length: 16 amino acids. Trimming shortened V by 0 bases and J by 8 bases, and 17 bases separated the two germline ends. The CDR3 DNA reads TGTGCCAGCAGTTTATCGTCCGGCGGCCTAATGGATGAGCAGTTCTTC. Protein: CASSLSSGGLMDEQFF.

The table lists this clonotype with a few counts. The gene calls are TRBV12-3 or TRBV12-4 and TRBJ2-2; TRBD2 agrees at 7 bases. With 0 bases clipped from V and 5 bases from J, the junction kept 3 bases outside the gene matches. The CDR3 sequence is 15 residues long. The CDR3 is CASSLAGGRTGELFF. The DNA for the CDR3 is TGTGCCAGCAGTTTAGCGGGGGGGAGGACCGGGGAGCTGTTTTTT.

The chain links TRBV6-2 or TRBV6-3 to TRBJ2-4, with TRBD2 matching 7 bases. Trimming cost V 2 bases and J 6 bases; bases outside gene matches: 19. Per germline, CDR1 MNHEY and CDR2 SVGEGT. The CDR3 has 19 residues. The CDR3 DNA is TGTGCCAGCAGTTACCCAGCGGGATTAACTCATTTAGTGGGAAACATTCAGTACTTC. Residues: CASSYPAGLTHLVGNIQYF.

This clonotype was observed once. V usage is TRBV4-1 and J usage is TRBJ2-5, with 7 bases aligning to TRBD2. Losses at the gene ends were 3 bases for V and 1 base for J; bases not matched to a gene: 5. The CDR3 contains 15 residues. The germline gives CDR1 MGHRA, CDR2 YSYEKL. CDR3 loop: CASSQLADVQETQYF. CDR3 DNA: TGCGCCAGCAGCCAGCTAGCGGATGTCCAAGAGACCCAGTACTTC.

This clonotype occurred once. The chain is built from TRBV9 and TRBJ2-7, with 7 nucleotides matching TRBD1. The CDR3 spans 15 residues. The V and J ends lost 4 bases and 0 bases, in that order; junction bases with no gene match: 7. Germline-derived CDR1 and CDR2 are SGDLS and YYNGEE. The CDR3 sequence: CASSPWDSSSYEQYF. For the CDR3, the DNA is TGTGCCAGCAGCCCCTGGGACAGCAGCTCCTACGAGCAGTACTTC.

The V and J genes are TRBV27 and TRBJ2-7; a possible D gene is TRBD1 (5 bases). The CDR3 is 15 amino acids. Germline V gene lookup returns CDR1 MNHEY and CDR2 SMNVEV (reference sequence). With 0 bases removed from V and 0 bases from J, the gap between germline ends came to 9 bases. CDR3: CASSLSQGSSYEQYF. The CDR3 DNA reads as TGTGCCAGCAGTTTATCGCAGGGCAGCTCCTACGAGCAGTACTTC.

This clonotype showed up just once. The CDR3 sequence: CASSLELDSYEQYF. As DNA, the CDR3 is TGCGCCAGCAGCTTGGAACTAGACTCCTACGAGCAGTACTTC. The V and J genes are TRBV5-1 and TRBJ2-7; possible D gene TRBD2, 5 bases. V was pared by 0 bases and J by 0 bases, with 7 bases between. The CDR3 has 14 residues. From germline, CDR1 is SGHRS and CDR2 YFSETQ.

The CDR3 nucleotides are TGTGCCAGCAGTTATTGGGATAACTATGGCTACACCTTC. Protein sequence: CASSYWDNYGYTF. This chain links TRBV9 with TRBJ1-2; D ambiguous. V dropped 5 bases and J dropped 1 base, with 9 bases sitting between them. In germline, CDR1 is SGDLS, CDR2 YYNGEE. The CDR3 loop spans 13 amino acids.

In nucleotides, the CDR3 is TGTGCCAGCAGCTTGGGAGGGACTCAGGAGGAGTATTTT. Residues: CASSLGGTQEEYF. This chain connects TRBV5-4 to TRBJ2-3, with D perhaps TRBD2 (6 bases). The germline V gene has CDR1 SGHNT and CDR2 YYREEE (reference sequence). Trimming took 0 bases from V and 13 from J, leaving 15 bases between them. The CDR3 contains 13 residues.

The CDR3 region has the DNA TGTGCCAGCAGTTCCGGGACAGGGCTCCTCTATGGCTACACCTTC. Protein: CASSSGTGLLYGYTF. The chain couples TRBV2 to TRBJ1-2; 9 nucleotides agree with TRBD1. CDR3 size: 15 residues. With V trimmed by 5 bases and J by 4 bases, 8 bases remained unmatched. Germline lookup yields CDR1 SNHLY and CDR2 FYNNEI. The full variable domain, in which reference TRBV2 and TRBJ1-2 provide the parts outside the CDR3, is EPEVTQTPSHQVTQMGQEVILRCVPISNHLYFYWYRQILGQKVEFLVSFYNNEISEKSEIFDDQFSVERPDGSNFTLKIRSTKLEDSAMYFCASSSGTGLLYGYTFGSGTRLTVV.

V gene TRBV19 combines with J gene TRBJ1-2; the D is unclear. CDR3 length: 13 residues. V lost 4 bases, J lost 8 bases, and 14 bases lay in between. Germline V lookup: CDR1 LNHDA, CDR2 SQIVND (reference sequence). As DNA, the CDR3 is TGTGCCAGTAGTACCATCGGCGCCTTCGGCTACACCTTC. Amino acid sequence: CASSTIGAFGYTF.

The chain carries TRBV30 and TRBJ1-6; D is undetermined. Germline CDR1 and CDR2: GTSNPN and SVGIG (reference sequence). V lost 3 bases, J lost 6 bases, and 6 bases lay in between. CDR3 length: 12 residues. CDR3 sequence: CAWSESNSPLHF. The CDR3 DNA reads as TGTGCCTGGAGCGAGTCTAATTCACCCCTCCACTTT.

V usage is TRBV30 and J usage is TRBJ1-1; D perhaps matches TRBD1 (5 bases). Deletions cut 4 bases from V and 0 bases from J, with 9 bases between. Germline CDR1 is GTSNPN and CDR2 is SVGIG (reference sequence). The CDR3 sequence is 13 residues long. CDR3 amino acids: CAWKGGVNTEAFF. CDR3 nucleotides: TGTGCCTGGAAGGGAGGGGTGAACACTGAAGCTTTCTTT.

The chain uses TRBV7-2 and TRBJ2-7; a weak D match, TRBD2 (5 bases). The CDR3 consists of 14 residues. Deletions cut 4 bases from V and 3 bases from J, with 13 bases between. CDR1 and CDR2 (germline): SGHTA, FQGNSA. CDR3 DNA sequence: TGTGCCAGCAGCTCCGGACTCAGGCGCTACGAGCAGTACTTC. Protein product: CASSSGLRRYEQYF.

The chain is built from TRBV30 and TRBJ2-2; 7 nucleotides align to TRBD1. This CDR3 contains 17 residues. Trimming cost V 2 bases and J 6 bases; bases outside gene matches: 15. Per germline, CDR1 GTSNPN and CDR2 SVGIG (reference sequence). CDR3 DNA: TGTGCCTGGAGTCCCCTCCTCCCAGACAGGGTGGCCGGGGAGCTGTTTTTT. Amino acids: CAWSPLLPDRVAGELFF.

This rearrangement joins TRBV3-1 to TRBJ2-1, with D perhaps being TRBD1 or TRBD2 (5 bases each). V was trimmed by 4 bases and J by 0 bases, leaving 16 bases between them. The CDR3 is 17 residues long. The germline V gene has CDR1 LGHDT and CDR2 YNNKEL (reference sequence). CDR3 residues: CASSLWDPPSSYNEQFF. CDR3 bases: TGTGCCAGCAGCCTATGGGACCCCCCGAGCTCCTACAATGAGCAGTTCTTC.

The chain carries TRBV20-1 and TRBJ2-3; 7 positions match TRBD2. The CDR3 length is 15 residues. Germline V gene lookup returns CDR1 DFQATT and CDR2 SNEGSKA (reference sequence). V dropped 0 bases and J dropped 5; count of bases not matched to a gene: 8. Written as DNA, the CDR3 is TGCAGTGCTAGAGATGGGCGGGGGATACGAGATACGCAGTATTTT. It is translated as CSARDGRGIRDTQYF.

V and J are TRBV24-1 and TRBJ2-6; D remains ambiguous. Germline V gene sequence: CDR1 KGHDR, CDR2 SFDVKD. This CDR3 contains 16 residues. V dropped 9 bases and J dropped 0 bases, with 14 bases sitting between them. The CDR3 nucleotides read TGTGCCACCTTCAAACAGATCCTCTCTGGGGCCAACGTCCTGACTTTC. Protein: CATFKQILSGANVLTF.

V and J are TRBV5-1 and TRBJ1-1; D not certain. This CDR3 is 13 amino acids long. V lost 6 bases and J lost 1, with 10 bases in between. The V gene's germline CDR1 is SGHRS and CDR2 YFSETQ. The DNA for the CDR3 is TGCGCCAGCACCTTTGAAACGAACACTGAAGCTTTCTTT. This translates into CASTFETNTEAFF.

About this clonotype itself: Sequence at one end of the junction differs from germline and may be a read error. The V gene is TRBV20-1, the J gene TRBJ1-1; possibly TRBD1 for D (5 bases). There are 15 residues in the CDR3. From germline, CDR1 is DFQATT and CDR2 SNEGSKA (reference sequence). The CDR3 sequence: CSTRDLLGEYTEAFF. Written as DNA, the CDR3 is TGCAGTACTAGAGATCTGTTAGGGGAGTACACTGAAGCTTTCTTT.